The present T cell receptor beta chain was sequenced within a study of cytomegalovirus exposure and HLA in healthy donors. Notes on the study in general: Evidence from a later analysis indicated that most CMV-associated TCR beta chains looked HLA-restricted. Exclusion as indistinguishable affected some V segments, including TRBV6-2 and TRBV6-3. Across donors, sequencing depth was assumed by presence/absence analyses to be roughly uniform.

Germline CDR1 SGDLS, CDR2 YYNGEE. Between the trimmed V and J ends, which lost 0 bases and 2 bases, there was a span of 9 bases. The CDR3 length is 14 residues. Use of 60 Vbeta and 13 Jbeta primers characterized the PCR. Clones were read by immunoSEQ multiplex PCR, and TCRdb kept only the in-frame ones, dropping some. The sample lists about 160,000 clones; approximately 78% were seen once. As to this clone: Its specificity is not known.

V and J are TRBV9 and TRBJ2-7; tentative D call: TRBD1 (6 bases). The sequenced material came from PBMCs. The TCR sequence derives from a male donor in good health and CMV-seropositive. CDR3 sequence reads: CASSVGPGAYEQYF. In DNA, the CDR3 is TGTGCCAGCAGCGTAGGTCCAGGGGCCTACGAGCAGTACTTC.